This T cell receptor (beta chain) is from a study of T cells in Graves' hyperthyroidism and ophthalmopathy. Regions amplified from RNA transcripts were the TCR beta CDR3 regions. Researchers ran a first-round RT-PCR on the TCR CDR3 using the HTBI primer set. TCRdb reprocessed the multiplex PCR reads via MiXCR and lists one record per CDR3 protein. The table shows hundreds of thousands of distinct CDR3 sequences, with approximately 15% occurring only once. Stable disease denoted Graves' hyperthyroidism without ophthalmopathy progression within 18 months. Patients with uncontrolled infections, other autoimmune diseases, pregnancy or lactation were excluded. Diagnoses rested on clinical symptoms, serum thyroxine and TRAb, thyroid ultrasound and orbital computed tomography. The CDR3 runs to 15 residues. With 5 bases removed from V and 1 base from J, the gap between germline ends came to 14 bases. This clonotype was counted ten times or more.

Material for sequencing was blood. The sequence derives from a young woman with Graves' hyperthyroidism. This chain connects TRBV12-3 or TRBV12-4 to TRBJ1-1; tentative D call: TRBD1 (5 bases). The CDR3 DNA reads TGTGCCAGCAGTCCCCGGGGAGGGGCGAACACTGAAGCTTTCTTT. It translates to CASSPRGGANTEAFF.